The 27 T cell receptor beta chains below come from one sample, sequenced in a study of cytomegalovirus exposure and HLA in healthy donors. In the PCR, 60 Vbeta and 13 Jbeta primers were used. Clones were sequenced by immunoSEQ multiplex PCR, and TCRdb holds only the in-frame ones, with some missing. The profile shows approximately 72,000 clones, roughly 86% of them singletons. The sequencing input was PBMCs. The receptors shown here come from a man aged 18-30 years in good health and CMV-seronegative.

This chain uses TRBV5-6 with TRBJ2-3; TRBD2 matches at 7 bases. Germline-derived CDR1 and CDR2 are SGHDT and YYEEEE. The CDR3 contains 14 residues. V was clipped by 1 base and J by 1 base; unmatched bases: 0. CDR3 amino acids: CASSLTSGTDTQYF. The CDR3 DNA reads TGTGCCAGCAGCTTGACTAGCGGCACAGATACGCAGTATTTT.

The chain is built from TRBV10-3 and TRBJ2-3; D not certain. The CDR3 contains 15 residues. Germline values: CDR1 ENHRY, CDR2 SYGVKD. Trimming took off 0 bases at V and 6 bases at J, with 13 bases between the two ends. The CDR3 sequence is CAISESGSGWDTQYF. As DNA, the CDR3 is TGTGCCATCAGTGAGTCGGGCTCCGGCTGGGATACGCAGTATTTT.

The chain has TRBV29-1 and TRBJ2-3; D is possibly TRBD2 (6 bases). The CDR3 length is 12 residues. CDR1 is SQVTM and CDR2 is ANQGSEA in the germline V gene. V gave up 4 bases and J gave up 5 bases, with 10 bases separating them. Here the CDR3 DNA reads TGCAGCGTTGTAGCGGTTAAAGATACGCAGTATTTT. Protein product: CSVVAVKDTQYF.

The table lists this clone with a count of one. The chain has TRBV2 and TRBJ1-6, with TRBD1 matching over 7 bases. Germline V gene sequence: CDR1 SNHLY, CDR2 FYNNEI. This CDR3 region has 15 residues. J lost 11 bases, V lost 2 bases, and 9 bases had no gene match. CDR3 sequence: CASSETPGQSAPLHF. The CDR3 bases are TGTGCCAGCAGTGAAACACCGGGACAGTCTGCACCCCTCCACTTT. Based on the CDR3 plus reference TRBV2 and TRBJ1-6, the full variable domain is EPEVTQTPSHQVTQMGQEVILRCVPISNHLYFYWYRQILGQKVEFLVSFYNNEISEKSEIFDDQFSVERPDGSNFTLKIRSTKLEDSAMYFCASSETPGQSAPLHFGNGTRLTVT.

This chain connects TRBV28 to TRBJ2-7; 10 positions match TRBD1. The CDR3 has 16 amino acids. The junction had 8 bases not matched to a gene; V was cut back by 6 bases and J by 0 bases. The germline CDR1 and CDR2 sequences are MDHEN and SYDVKM. This CDR3 is CASRATRDRGSYEQYF. CDR3 nucleotides: TGTGCCAGCAGAGCAACCCGGGACAGGGGCTCCTACGAGCAGTACTTC.

The chain links TRBV7-2 to TRBJ1-2; D remains ambiguous. V was cut by 1 base and J by 7 bases, with 13 bases left in between. Per germline, CDR1 SGHTA and CDR2 FQGNSA. The CDR3 extends over 14 amino acids. The CDR3 sequence is CASSLVAPAGGYTF. Written as DNA, the CDR3 is TGTGCCAGCAGCTTAGTTGCCCCGGCAGGTGGCTACACCTTC.

The chain joins TRBV6-6 to TRBJ2-3, with 7 bases fitting TRBD2. V gave up 10 bases and J gave up 2 bases; unmatched junction bases: 15. CDR1 is MNHNY and CDR2 is SVGAGI in the germline V gene (reference sequence). There are 16 residues in the CDR3. CDR3 sequence reads: CAITYGTKLYTDTQYF. CDR3 coding DNA: TGTGCCATCACGTACGGGACTAAGCTCTACACAGATACGCAGTATTTT.

The gene calls are TRBV28 and TRBJ1-2, with 7 bases identical to TRBD1. The V segment lost 5 bases and the J segment 4 bases; nucleotides outside the gene matches: 13. CDR1 is MDHEN and CDR2 is SYDVKM in the germline V gene. The CDR3 has 16 amino acids. The CDR3 DNA reads as TGTGCCAGCAGTCAGCAGGGGGGACGGGACTCCTATGGCTACACCTTC. It codes for CASSQQGGRDSYGYTF.

Concerning this clone itself: It is likely a read error: a sequence one base away is far more abundant. V gene TRBV4-2 combines with J gene TRBJ2-7; 7 bases agree with TRBD2. The CDR3 runs 17 residues. Germline values: CDR1 LGHNA, CDR2 YNFKEQ. V lost 4 bases to trimming and J lost 0 bases; unmatched junction nucleotides: 12. CDR3 bases: TGTGCCAGCAGCCCAGATCTTTACGGGGGGAGCTCCTACGAGCAGTACTTC. Its protein is CASSPDLYGGSSYEQYF.

The chain couples TRBV2 to TRBJ1-1; 9 bases line up with TRBD1. V lost 2 bases and J lost 7; bases outside the gene matches: 11. Germline assignment: CDR1 SNHLY and CDR2 FYNNEI. The CDR3 extends over 16 amino acids. The CDR3 here is CASSEPGTGPGREAFF. DNA of the CDR3: TGTGCCAGCAGTGAACCCGGGACAGGGCCGGGTCGTGAAGCTTTCTTT.

The genes are TRBV18 and TRBJ2-7; D gene uncertain. The CDR3 is 13 residues long. CDR1 and CDR2 from the germline V gene are KGHSH and LQKENI. Trimming cost V 0 bases and J 5 bases, with 8 bases left between them. CDR3 loop: CASSPPSTNEQYF. The DNA for the CDR3 is TGTGCCAGCTCACCACCGTCTACGAACGAGCAGTACTTC.

The chain joins TRBV27 to TRBJ2-5; D remains ambiguous. The V and J ends lost 0 bases and 5 bases respectively, with 10 bases between them. The CDR3 extends over 14 amino acids. Germline-derived CDR1 and CDR2 are MNHEY and SMNVEV (reference sequence). CDR3 residues: CASSLSRRFETQYF. Here the CDR3 DNA reads TGTGCCAGCAGTTTATCGAGAAGATTCGAGACCCAGTACTTC.

The V gene is TRBV4-3, the J gene TRBJ2-1; the match to TRBD2 covers 13 bases. V gave up 0 bases and J gave up 7 bases; unmatched junction bases: 12. CDR1 is LGHNA and CDR2 is YSLEER in the germline V gene. The CDR3 length is 19 residues. CDR3 residues: CASSQEIRTSGSKYNEQFF. In DNA form, the CDR3 reads TGCGCCAGCAGCCAAGAAATCCGGACTAGCGGGAGTAAATATAATGAGCAGTTCTTC.

V is TRBV7-2 and J is TRBJ2-7, with a possible D match to TRBD2 (5 bases). The CDR3 totals 15 residues. V lost 5 bases, J lost 7 bases, and 21 bases lay in between. Germline CDR1 reads SGHTA; CDR2 reads FQGNSA. CDR3 in DNA: TGTGCCAGCAGCCTAGGGCCAGGATCCTGGGAGGAGCAGTACTTC. This translates into CASSLGPGSWEEQYF.

The chain's CDR3 is CASSLGAGTGAFF. CDR3 coding DNA: TGTGCCAGCAGCTTAGGGGCTGGGACTGGGGCTTTCTTT. The V and J genes are TRBV7-2 and TRBJ1-1, with TRBD1 as a possible D gene (5 bases). V lost 1 base and J 11 bases, leaving 14 bases between the germline ends. CDR3 length: 13 residues. Germline V lookup: CDR1 SGHTA, CDR2 FQGNSA.

V is TRBV5-1 and J is TRBJ1-1, with a weak D call TRBD1 (6 bases). Germline CDR1 SGHRS, CDR2 YFSETQ. With 0 bases removed from V and 4 bases from J, the gap between germline ends came to 13 bases. This CDR3 has 15 residues. This CDR3 is CASSLAVGGATEAFF. The CDR3 DNA follows: TGCGCCAGCAGCTTGGCCGTGGGGGGGGCCACTGAAGCTTTCTTT.

This rearrangement joins TRBV5-4 to TRBJ2-7, with D maybe TRBD2 (5 bases). The CDR3 spans 14 residues. From germline, CDR1 is SGHNT and CDR2 YYREEE (reference sequence). The V gene lost 5 bases and the J gene lost 2 bases, with 14 bases spanning the gap. The chain's CDR3 is CASSSTGIPYEQYF. CDR3 coding DNA: TGTGCCAGCAGTTCTACCGGGATCCCCTACGAGCAGTACTTC.

V and J are TRBV15 and TRBJ1-2, with D possibly matching TRBD1 (6 bases). This CDR3 region has 15 residues. V lost 0 bases and J 5 bases, leaving 13 bases between the germline ends. The germline V gene encodes CDR1 LNHNV and CDR2 YYDKDF (reference sequence). The CDR3 DNA reads as TGTGCCACCAGCAGAGATCGGGGGGGCGGATATGGCTACACCTTC. Amino acid sequence: CATSRDRGGGYGYTF.

This chain uses TRBV5-6 with TRBJ1-3; D perhaps matches TRBD1 (6 bases). Trimming shortened V by 1 base and J by 8 bases, and 22 bases separated the two germline ends. This CDR3 contains 17 residues. The V gene's germline CDR1 is SGHDT and CDR2 YYEEEE. The CDR3 spells CASSLRGSGRAEDTIYF. The DNA for the CDR3 is TGTGCCAGCAGCTTGAGGGGGTCAGGTAGGGCCGAAGACACCATATATTTT.

This rearrangement joins TRBV27 to TRBJ1-6; D not resolved. This CDR3 region has 12 residues. V gave up 4 bases and J gave up 7 bases, with 5 bases separating them. Per the germline V gene, CDR1 is MNHEY and CDR2 is SMNVEV (reference sequence). The CDR3 DNA is TGTGCCAGCAGTTGGCCGAATTCACCCCTCCACTTT. It encodes CASSWPNSPLHF.

The chain is built from TRBV7-9 and TRBJ2-3, with D uncertain. Germline V gene sequence: CDR1 SEHNR, CDR2 FQNEAQ (reference sequence). V was shortened by 5 bases and J by 5 bases, with 14 bases between the two germline ends. CDR3 size: 14 residues. The CDR3 loop reads CASSDRPRGDTQYF. In DNA form, the CDR3 reads TGTGCCAGCAGCGATAGGCCTCGCGGAGATACGCAGTATTTT.

The rearrangement uses TRBV6-1 and TRBJ1-3; 8 positions match TRBD1. The CDR3 has 15 amino acids. Trimming at V came to 6 bases and at J to 8 bases, leaving 12 bases not matched to a gene. Germline V gene sequence: CDR1 MNHNS, CDR2 SASEGT. This CDR3 reads CASSPLSGGQDTIYF. The CDR3 DNA reads TGTGCCAGCAGCCCCCTTTCAGGGGGACAGGACACCATATATTTT.

This clone has only a few counts. V gene TRBV14 combines with J gene TRBJ1-1, with 8 bases identical to TRBD1. Looked up from germline, CDR1 is SGHDN and CDR2 is FVKESK. There are 18 residues in the CDR3. The junction had 21 bases not matched to a gene; V was cut back by 2 bases and J by 10 bases. The CDR3 loop reads CASSQSHGTGGSLRGAFF. The CDR3 DNA is TGTGCCAGCAGCCAAAGCCACGGGACAGGAGGCTCCTTAAGAGGAGCTTTCTTT.

This rearrangement joins TRBV5-1 to TRBJ1-1, with 10 bases fitting TRBD1. This CDR3 comprises 14 residues. Germline CDR1 SGHRS, CDR2 YFSETQ. Germline trimming cut 5 bases from V and 0 bases from J; bases unmatched to any gene: 1. Here the CDR3 DNA reads TGCGCCAGCAGGACAGGGGGCTTGAACACTGAAGCTTTCTTT. This encodes CASRTGGLNTEAFF. Filled out from reference TRBV5-1 and TRBJ1-1, the complete variable domain reads KAGVTQTPRYLIKTRGQQVTLSCSPISGHRSVSWYQQTPGQGLQFLFEYFSETQRNKGNFPGRFSGRQFSNSRSEMNVSTLELGDSALYLCASRTGGLNTEAFFGQGTRLTVV.

This clone is a singleton in its sample. This chain joins TRBV6-5 and TRBJ2-7, with 7 bases aligning to TRBD2. The CDR3 has 14 residues. V lost 2 bases and J lost 2; bases outside the gene matches: 3. Per the germline V gene, CDR1 is MNHEY and CDR2 is SVGAGI. CDR3 sequence (DNA): TGTGCCAGCAGTTACGATGGGGGGGCCTACGAGCAGTACTTC. As protein: CASSYDGGAYEQYF.

This chain joins TRBV6-5 and TRBJ1-1; 8 bases align to TRBD1. CDR1 MNHEY and CDR2 SVGAGI come from the germline V gene. The V segment lost 2 bases and the J segment 5 bases; nucleotides outside the gene matches: 10. The CDR3 loop spans 16 amino acids. CDR3 residues: CASSYPTRTGSTEAFF. In DNA, the CDR3 is TGTGCCAGCAGTTACCCGACCCGGACAGGGAGTACTGAAGCTTTCTTT.

The chain recombines TRBV5-1 with TRBJ2-5; 9 nucleotides align to TRBD1. This CDR3 region has 15 residues. The trim removed 4 bases at V and 3 bases at J, leaving 7 bases unmatched. Germline V gene data show CDR1 as SGHRS and CDR2 as YFSETQ. Written as DNA, the CDR3 is TGCGCCAGCAGCCCGAGGGACAGGGTAAAAGAGACCCAGTACTTC. It codes for CASSPRDRVKETQYF.